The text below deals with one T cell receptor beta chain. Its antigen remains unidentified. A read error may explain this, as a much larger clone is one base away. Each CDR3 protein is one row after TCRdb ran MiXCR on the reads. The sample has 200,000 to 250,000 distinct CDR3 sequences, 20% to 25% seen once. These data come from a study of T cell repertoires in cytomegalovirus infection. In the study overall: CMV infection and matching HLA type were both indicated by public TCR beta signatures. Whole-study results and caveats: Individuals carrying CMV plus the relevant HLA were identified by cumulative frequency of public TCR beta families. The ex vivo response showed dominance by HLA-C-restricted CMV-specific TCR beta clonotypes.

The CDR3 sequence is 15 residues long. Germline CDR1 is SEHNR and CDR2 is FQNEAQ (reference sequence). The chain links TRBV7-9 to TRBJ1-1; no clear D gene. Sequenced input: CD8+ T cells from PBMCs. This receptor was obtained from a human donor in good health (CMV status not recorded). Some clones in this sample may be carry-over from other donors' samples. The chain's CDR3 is CASSLGGGRVNETFF. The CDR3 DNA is TGTGCCAGCAGCTTAGGAGGCGGGAGGGTAAATGAAACTTTCTTT.